Listed below are T cell receptor beta chains from one sample, sequenced in a study of T cells in Graves' hyperthyroidism and ophthalmopathy. TCRdb reprocessed the multiplex PCR reads with MiXCR, giving one entry per CDR3 protein. The sample includes hundreds of thousands of distinct CDR3 sequences, about 17% of them seen just once. What was sequenced was blood. These receptor sequences come from a woman aged 18 to 35 with Graves' ophthalmopathy. The CDR3 runs from the conserved cysteine through the conserved F or W. The order of the fields is D gene, J gene, clone size, V gene, CDR3 protein, CDR3 DNA. D genes are given only for firm matches. Clone size is stated in some rows and not others, as once, few, many or a class when expanded.

- | TRBJ1-1 | many | TRBV24-1 | CATRAGTGNTEAFF | TGTGCCACCAGGGCGGGGACCGGGAACACTGAAGCTTTCTTT
- | TRBJ1-1 | many | TRBV19 | CASSIKHEAEAFF | TGTGCCAGTAGTATCAAGCATGAGGCGGAAGCTTTCTTT
- | TRBJ2-3 | many | TRBV20-1 | CSASTTNSLTDTQYF | TGCAGTGCTTCGACGACCAACTCCCTTACAGATACGCAGTATTTT
- | TRBJ1-2 | many | TRBV4-1 | CASSQDHRNYGYTF | TGCGCCAGCAGCCAAGACCACAGGAACTATGGCTACACCTTC
- | TRBJ2-3 | many | TRBV5-1 | CASIGETDTQYF | TGCGCCAGCATCGGGGAGACAGATACGCAGTATTTT
TRBD1 | TRBJ2-3 | - | TRBV6-4 | CASSDGTGGVDTQYF | TGTGCCAGCAGTGACGGGACAGGGGGCGTAGATACGCAGTATTTT
- | TRBJ1-1 | few | TRBV20-1 | CSAIEDFSGTEAFF | TGCAGTGCTATAGAGGACTTCTCGGGCACTGAAGCTTTCTTT
- | TRBJ2-2 | - | TRBV11-3 | CASSLTGSWELFF | TGTGCCAGCAGCTTAACCGGGAGCTGGGAGCTGTTTTTT
- | TRBJ1-2 | many | TRBV6-1 | CASSEWSGYGYTF | TGTGCCAGCAGTGAGTGGTCTGGCTATGGCTACACCTTC
- | TRBJ1-2 | few | TRBV5-4 | CANSADSYGYTF | TGTGCCAACAGCGCGGACAGCTATGGCTACACCTTC
- | TRBJ2-2 | many | TRBV13 | CASSSSGLATGELFF | TGTGCCAGCAGCTCGTCGGGTCTTGCCACCGGGGAGCTGTTTTTT
TRBD2 | TRBJ2-1 | many | TRBV6-1 | CAASTSGRASNEQFF | TGTGCCGCAAGTACTAGCGGGAGGGCTTCCAATGAGCAGTTCTTC
- | TRBJ2-1 | - | TRBV7-9 | CASSLAAGQPRGFF | TGTGCCAGCAGCTTAGCCGCTGGACAGCCCCGGGGGTTCTTC
TRBD1 | TRBJ1-2 | many | TRBV12-3/TRBV12-4 | CASSPRDRYNYGYTF | TGTGCCAGCAGTCCCCGGGACAGGTATAACTATGGCTACACCTTC
- | TRBJ1-1 | many | TRBV12-3/TRBV12-4 | CASTQGAYPNSAFF | TGTGCCAGCACCCAAGGGGCCTACCCAAATTCAGCTTTCTTT
- | TRBJ2-7 | many | TRBV3-1 | CASSFGTPSYEQYF | TGTGCCAGCAGCTTCGGGACCCCATCCTACGAGCAGTACTTC
- | TRBJ1-1 | many | TRBV3-1 | CASSPTAVTEAFF | TGTGCCAGCAGCCCGACAGCCGTCACTGAAGCTTTCTTT
TRBD1 | TRBJ2-5 | many | TRBV28 | CASSHRQGFGSGETQYF | TGTGCCAGCAGCCACCGACAGGGTTTTGGTTCCGGGGAGACCCAGTACTTC
- | TRBJ2-5 | - | TRBV28 | CASTGAGETQYF | TGTGCCAGCACAGGGGCAGGGGAGACCCAGTACTTC
TRBD1 | TRBJ2-3 | many | TRBV9 | CASSAGTGAGDTQYF | TGTGCCAGCAGCGCTGGGACAGGGGCGGGAGATACGCAGTATTTT
TRBD2 | TRBJ2-6 | many | TRBV10-3 | CAIGTSGRAPGANVLTF | TGTGCCATTGGGACTAGCGGGAGGGCCCCCGGGGCCAACGTCCTGACTTTC
- | TRBJ1-1 | many | TRBV7-9 | CASSLQSITNTEAFF | TGTGCCAGCAGCTTACAGAGTATTACGAACACTGAAGCTTTCTTT
- | TRBJ1-2 | many | TRBV10-3 | CAISETSVNYGYTF | TGTGCCATCAGTGAGACCAGTGTCAACTATGGCTACACCTTC
- | TRBJ2-3 | many | TRBV5-1 | CASSLGVNIPSTDTQYF | TGCGCCAGCAGCTTGGGCGTAAATATACCTAGCACAGATACGCAGTATTTT
TRBD2 | TRBJ2-1 | - | TRBV3-1 | CASSQETLAGGPSEQFF | TGTGCCAGCAGCCAAGAGACACTAGCGGGGGGGCCTAGTGAGCAGTTCTTC
TRBD2 | TRBJ2-1 | many | TRBV7-3 | CASSSGLVSYNEQFF | TGTGCCAGCAGCTCGGGACTAGTATCCTACAATGAGCAGTTCTTC